This record covers a single T cell receptor beta chain. The data were taken from a study of control samples from healthy donors and cancer patients. Germline assignment: CDR1 LNHNV and CDR2 YYDKDF (reference sequence). CDR3 size: 13 residues. V was clipped by 6 bases and J by 0 bases, with 3 bases between them. Profiled with immunoSEQ multiplex PCR; TCRdb holds only in-frame clones, not every one. The profile shows about 140,000 clones, roughly 90% of them singletons. The specimen sequenced was blood. The genes are TRBV15 and TRBJ2-6; D remains unclear. The TCR was taken from a man aged 25-45 years in good health. The CDR3 DNA is TGTGCCACCAGTCCCTCTGGGGCCAACGTCCTGACTTTC. It encodes CATSPSGANVLTF.